The present T cell receptor (beta chain) was sequenced within a study of T-cell memory formation after mild COVID-19. About the research overall: Each donor largely had its own TCR clusters.

General study findings and limits: Contracting clones, day 15 to 85, had balanced CD4/CD8, and later expanders favored CD4+. Contracting clones localized mainly to CM and EM when CD4+ and mainly to EMRA when CD8+. SARS-CoV-2 specificity of second-wave clones peaking day 37 was unconfirmed.

In germline, CDR1 is SNHLY, CDR2 FYNNEI. CDR3 length: 14 residues. V trimming: 6 bases; J trimming: 3 bases; junction bases outside the gene matches: 7. TCRdb re-called the 5' RACE reads with MiXCR, one entry per CDR3 protein. The sample has about 470,000 distinct CDR3 sequences; around a quarter are singletons. As regards this clonotype: What it binds is not known.

Sequences were obtained from PBMCs or a T cell subset sorted from them (not recorded which). The V gene is TRBV2, the J gene TRBJ2-7, with TRBD1 matching 8 bases. This clonotype was obtained from an adult woman who had mild COVID-19 (a few samples of this study predate the infection). Cell type and time point are not known. The CDR3 DNA sequence: TGTGCCAGCAGATTGGACAGGGTTAACTACGAGCAGTACTTC. This codes for CASRLDRVNYEQYF.